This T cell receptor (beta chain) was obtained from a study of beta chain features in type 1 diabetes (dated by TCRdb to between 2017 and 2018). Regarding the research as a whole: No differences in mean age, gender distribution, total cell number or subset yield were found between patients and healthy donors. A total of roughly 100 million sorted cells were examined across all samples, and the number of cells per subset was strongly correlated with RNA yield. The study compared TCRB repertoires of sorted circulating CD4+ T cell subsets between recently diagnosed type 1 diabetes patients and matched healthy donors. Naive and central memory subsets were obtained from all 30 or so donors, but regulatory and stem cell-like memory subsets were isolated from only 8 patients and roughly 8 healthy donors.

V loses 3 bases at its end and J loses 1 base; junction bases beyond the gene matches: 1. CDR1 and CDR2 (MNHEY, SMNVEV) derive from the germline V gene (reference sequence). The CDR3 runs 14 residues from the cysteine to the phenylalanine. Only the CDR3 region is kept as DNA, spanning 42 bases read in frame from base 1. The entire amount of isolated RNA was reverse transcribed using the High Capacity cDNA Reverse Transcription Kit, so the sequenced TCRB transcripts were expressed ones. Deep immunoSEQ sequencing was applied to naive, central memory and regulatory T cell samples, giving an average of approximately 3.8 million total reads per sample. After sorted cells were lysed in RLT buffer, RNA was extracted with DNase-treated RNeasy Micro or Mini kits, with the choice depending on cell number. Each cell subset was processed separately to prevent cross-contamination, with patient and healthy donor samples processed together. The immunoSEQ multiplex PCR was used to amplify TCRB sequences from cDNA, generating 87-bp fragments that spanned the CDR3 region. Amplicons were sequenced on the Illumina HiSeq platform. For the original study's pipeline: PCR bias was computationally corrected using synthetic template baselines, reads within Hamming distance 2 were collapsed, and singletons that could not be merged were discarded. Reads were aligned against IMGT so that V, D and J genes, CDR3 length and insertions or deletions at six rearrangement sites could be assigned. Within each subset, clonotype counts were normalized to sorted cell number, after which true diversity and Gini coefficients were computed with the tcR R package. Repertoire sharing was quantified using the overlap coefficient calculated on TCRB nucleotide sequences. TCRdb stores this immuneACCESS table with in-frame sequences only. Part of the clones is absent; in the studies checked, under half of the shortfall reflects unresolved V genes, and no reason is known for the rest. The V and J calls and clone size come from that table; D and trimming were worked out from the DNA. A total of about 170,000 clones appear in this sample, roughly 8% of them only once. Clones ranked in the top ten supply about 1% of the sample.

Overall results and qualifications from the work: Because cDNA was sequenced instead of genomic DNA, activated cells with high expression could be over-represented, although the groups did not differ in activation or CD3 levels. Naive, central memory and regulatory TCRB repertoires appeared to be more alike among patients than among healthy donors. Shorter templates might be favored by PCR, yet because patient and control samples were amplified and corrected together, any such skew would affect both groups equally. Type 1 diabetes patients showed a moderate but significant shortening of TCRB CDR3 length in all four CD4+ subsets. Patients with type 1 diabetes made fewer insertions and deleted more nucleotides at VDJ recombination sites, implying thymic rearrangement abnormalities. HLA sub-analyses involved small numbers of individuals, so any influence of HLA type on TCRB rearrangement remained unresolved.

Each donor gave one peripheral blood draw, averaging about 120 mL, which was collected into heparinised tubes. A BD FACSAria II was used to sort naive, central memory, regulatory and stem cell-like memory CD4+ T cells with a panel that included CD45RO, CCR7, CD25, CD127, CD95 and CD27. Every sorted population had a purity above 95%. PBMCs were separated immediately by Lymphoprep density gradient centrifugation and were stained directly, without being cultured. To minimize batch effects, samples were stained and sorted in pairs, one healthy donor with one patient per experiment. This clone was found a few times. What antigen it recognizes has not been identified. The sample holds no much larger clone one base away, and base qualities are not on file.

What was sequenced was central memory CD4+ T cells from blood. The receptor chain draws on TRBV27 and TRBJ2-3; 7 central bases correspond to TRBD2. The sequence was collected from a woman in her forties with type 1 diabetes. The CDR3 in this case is CASSFTSGTDTQYF. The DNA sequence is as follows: TGTGCCAGCAGTTTTACTAGCGGCACAGATACGCAGTATTTT.